This T cell receptor beta chain appears in the sequencing data of a study of beta chain features in type 1 diabetes. The study, taken as a whole, reports: Among type 1 diabetes patients, VDJ junctions had fewer insertions and more deletions. The naive, central memory and Treg TCRB repertoires showed an apparent similarity that was greater among patients than among healthy donors. PCR might pick shorter templates more often, in the same way for patients and controls.

V lost 6 bases, J lost 1 base, and 2 bases stayed unmatched. Germline V CDR1 and CDR2: SGHTA, FQGNSA. The CDR3 sequence is 16 residues long. A heparinised blood draw that averaged roughly 120 mL was obtained once from each donor. This clone was found a few times. What it binds is unknown. Isolated RNA was reverse transcribed in full, so expressed TCRB transcripts were sequenced. Only in-frame clones appear in the TCRdb table, and some are missing; sequencing was by immunoSEQ multiplex PCR. The table has roughly 500,000 clones, 30% seen once. The TCR comes from a young man in good health. This chain links TRBV7-2 with TRBJ2-2; TRBD2 matches 13 bases. The sequenced sample consisted of naive CD4+ T cells from blood. The CDR3 sequence is CASRLAGGRNTGELFF. CDR3 sequence (DNA): TGTGCCAGCAGACTAGCGGGAGGGCGGAACACCGGGGAGCTGTTTTTT.